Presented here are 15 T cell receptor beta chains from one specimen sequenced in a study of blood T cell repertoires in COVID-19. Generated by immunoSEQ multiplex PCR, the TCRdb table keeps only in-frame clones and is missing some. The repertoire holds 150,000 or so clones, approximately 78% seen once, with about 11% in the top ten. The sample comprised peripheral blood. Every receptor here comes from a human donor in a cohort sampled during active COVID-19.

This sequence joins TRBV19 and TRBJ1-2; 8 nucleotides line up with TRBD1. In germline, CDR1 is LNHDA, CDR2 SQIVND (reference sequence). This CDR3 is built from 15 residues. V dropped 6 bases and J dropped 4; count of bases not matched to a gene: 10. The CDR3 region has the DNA TGTGCCAGTAGCTCCGGGACAGGATACCTCTATGGCTACACCTTC. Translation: CASSSGTGYLYGYTF.

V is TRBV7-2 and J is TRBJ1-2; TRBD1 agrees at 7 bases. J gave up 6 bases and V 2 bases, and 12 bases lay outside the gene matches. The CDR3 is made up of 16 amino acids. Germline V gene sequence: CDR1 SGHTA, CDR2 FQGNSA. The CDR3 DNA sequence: TGTGCCAGCAGCTTATACTCCAGAGGGACAGCCCATGGCTACACCTTC. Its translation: CASSLYSRGTAHGYTF.

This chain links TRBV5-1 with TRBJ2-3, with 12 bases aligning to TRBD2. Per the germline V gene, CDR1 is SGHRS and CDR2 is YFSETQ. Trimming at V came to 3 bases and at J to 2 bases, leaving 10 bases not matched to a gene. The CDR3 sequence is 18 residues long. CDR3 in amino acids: CASSSSGRALGDTDTQYF. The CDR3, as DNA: TGCGCCAGCAGCTCTAGCGGGAGGGCCTTAGGCGACACAGATACGCAGTATTTT. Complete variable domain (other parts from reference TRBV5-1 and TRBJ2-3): KAGVTQTPRYLIKTRGQQVTLSCSPISGHRSVSWYQQTPGQGLQFLFEYFSETQRNKGNFPGRFSGRQFSNSRSEMNVSTLELGDSALYLCASSSSGRALGDTDTQYFGPGTRLTVL.

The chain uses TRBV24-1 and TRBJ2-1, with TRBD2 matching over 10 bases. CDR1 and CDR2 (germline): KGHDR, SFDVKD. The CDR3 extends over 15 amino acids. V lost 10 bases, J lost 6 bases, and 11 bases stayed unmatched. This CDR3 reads CATGSLAGAFNEQFF. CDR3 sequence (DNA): TGTGCCACGGGAAGTCTAGCGGGGGCCTTCAATGAGCAGTTCTTC.

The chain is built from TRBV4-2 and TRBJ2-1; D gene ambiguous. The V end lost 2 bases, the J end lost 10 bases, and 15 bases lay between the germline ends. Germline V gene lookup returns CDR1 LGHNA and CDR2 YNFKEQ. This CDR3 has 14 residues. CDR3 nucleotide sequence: TGTGCCAGCAGCCAACCTGATAGAGCATACGAGCAGTTCTTC. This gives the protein CASSQPDRAYEQFF.

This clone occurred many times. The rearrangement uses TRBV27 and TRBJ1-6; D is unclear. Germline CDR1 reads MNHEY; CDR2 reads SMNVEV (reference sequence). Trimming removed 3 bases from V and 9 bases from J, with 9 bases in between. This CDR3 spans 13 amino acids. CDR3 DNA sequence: TGTGCCAGCAGTTTGACTCGCACTTCACCCCTCCACTTT. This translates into CASSLTRTSPLHF.

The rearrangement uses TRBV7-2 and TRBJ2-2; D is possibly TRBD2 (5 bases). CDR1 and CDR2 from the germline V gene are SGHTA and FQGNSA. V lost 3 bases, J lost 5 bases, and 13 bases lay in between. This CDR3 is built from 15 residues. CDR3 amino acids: CASSFEGTDTGELFF. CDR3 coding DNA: TGTGCCAGCAGCTTTGAGGGCACCGATACCGGGGAGCTGTTTTTT.

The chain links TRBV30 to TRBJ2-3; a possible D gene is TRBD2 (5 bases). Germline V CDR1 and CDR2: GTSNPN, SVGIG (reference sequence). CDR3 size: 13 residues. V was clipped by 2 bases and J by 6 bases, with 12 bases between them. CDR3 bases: TGTGCCTGGAGTCAAAGGGAGAGGGATACGCAGTATTTT. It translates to CAWSQRERDTQYF.

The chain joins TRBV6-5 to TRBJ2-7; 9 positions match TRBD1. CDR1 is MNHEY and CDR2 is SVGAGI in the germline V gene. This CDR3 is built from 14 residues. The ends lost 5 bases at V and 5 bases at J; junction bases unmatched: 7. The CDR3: CASSTRDRAHEQYF. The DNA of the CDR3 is TGTGCCAGCAGTACCCGGGACAGGGCCCACGAGCAGTACTTC.

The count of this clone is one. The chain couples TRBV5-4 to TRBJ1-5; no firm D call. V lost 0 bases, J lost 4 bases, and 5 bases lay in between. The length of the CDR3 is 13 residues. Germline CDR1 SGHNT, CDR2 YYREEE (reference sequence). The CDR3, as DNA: TGTGCCAGCAGCTTGGACAGAAATCAGCCCCAGCATTTT. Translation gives CASSLDRNQPQHF.

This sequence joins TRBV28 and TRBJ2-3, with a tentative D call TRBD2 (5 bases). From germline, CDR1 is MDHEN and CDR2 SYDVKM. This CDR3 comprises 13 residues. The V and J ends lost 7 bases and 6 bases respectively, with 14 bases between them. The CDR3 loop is CASILSGSDTQYF. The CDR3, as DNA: TGTGCCAGCATCCTTTCGGGGTCGGATACGCAGTATTTT.

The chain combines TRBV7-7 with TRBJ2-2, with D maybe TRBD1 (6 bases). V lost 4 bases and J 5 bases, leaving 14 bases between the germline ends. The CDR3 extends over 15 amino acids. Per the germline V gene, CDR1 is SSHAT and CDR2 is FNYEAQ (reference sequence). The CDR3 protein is CASSYRQDSTGELFF. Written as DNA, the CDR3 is TGTGCCAGCAGCTACCGACAGGACTCGACCGGGGAGCTGTTTTTT.

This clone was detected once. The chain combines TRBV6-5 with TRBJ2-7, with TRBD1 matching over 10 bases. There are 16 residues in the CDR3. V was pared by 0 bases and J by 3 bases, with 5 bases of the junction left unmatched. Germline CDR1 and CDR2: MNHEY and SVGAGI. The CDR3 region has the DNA TGTGCCAGCAGTTACTCGAGTGGACAGGGGGTCTACGAGCAGTACTTC. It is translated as CASSYSSGQGVYEQYF.

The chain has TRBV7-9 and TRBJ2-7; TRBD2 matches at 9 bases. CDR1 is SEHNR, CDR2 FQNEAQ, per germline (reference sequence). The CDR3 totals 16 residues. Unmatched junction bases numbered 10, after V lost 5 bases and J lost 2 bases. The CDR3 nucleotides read TGTGCCAGCAGCAGTGCCGGGACTAGCTACGCCTACGAGCAGTACTTC. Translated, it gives CASSSAGTSYAYEQYF.

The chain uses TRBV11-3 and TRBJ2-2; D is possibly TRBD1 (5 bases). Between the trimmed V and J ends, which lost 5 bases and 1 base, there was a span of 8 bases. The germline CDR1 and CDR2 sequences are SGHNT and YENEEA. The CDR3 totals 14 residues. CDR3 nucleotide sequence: TGTGCCAGCAGCCCAACAGGGAACACCGGGGAGCTGTTTTTT. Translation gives CASSPTGNTGELFF.